The clone carrying this T cell receptor beta chain was observed at least ten times. With iRepertoire HTBI primers and Arm-PCR of CDR3 regions, TCR beta libraries were built. MiXCR, run by TCRdb on the multiplex PCR reads, gives a single entry per CDR3 protein. The repertoire holds 400,000 to 500,000 distinct CDR3 sequences, about a sixth seen once, with roughly 10% in the top ten. This sample stems from a study of regulatory T cells in long-lasting Graves disease. Noted time point: newly diagnosed GD, antithyroid drugs for less than 3 months. Preparation of the TCR library used RNA extracted from PBMCs. V was trimmed by 3 bases and J by 10 bases, leaving 4 bases between them. The CDR3 loop spans 10 amino acids. Germline assignment: CDR1 SGHAT and CDR2 FQNNGV. The same data also contributed to another study, on T cells in Graves' hyperthyroidism and ophthalmopathy.

The TCR sequence derives from a woman aged 25 to 39 with Graves disease. This sample comprised peripheral blood mononuclear cells (PBMCs), obtained at new diagnosis, from a patient treated with antithyroid drugs. This sequence joins TRBV11-2 and TRBJ2-1, with D hard to call. CDR3 sequence reads: CASSLSEQFF. The CDR3, as DNA: TGTGCCAGCAGCTTGTCCGAGCAGTTCTTC.